The 14 T cell receptor beta chains in this list originate from one sample, sequenced in a study of T-cell reconstitution after alpha-beta-depleted transplantation in children. This sample's TCRbeta library carried unique molecular identifier barcodes. TCRdb reprocessed the PCR reads with MiXCR, giving one entry per CDR3 protein. The profile shows more than 20,000 distinct CDR3 sequences, roughly a tenth of them singletons. The material was PBMCs from the stem cell graft donor, obtained from the stem cell graft. The receptors stem from a human donor who donated a stem cell graft to a child with chronic granulomatous disease.

This clonotype was seen at least ten times. This rearrangement joins TRBV19 to TRBJ2-7, with D perhaps TRBD1 (6 bases). Per germline, CDR1 LNHDA and CDR2 SQIVND (reference sequence). V gave up 5 bases and J gave up 2 bases, with 13 bases separating them. The CDR3 loop spans 14 amino acids. CDR3 nucleotide sequence: TGTGCCAGTAGTTCTACAGGGACACCCTACGAGCAGTACTTC. This gives the protein CASSSTGTPYEQYF.

This clonotype was seen repeatedly, ten times or more. The chain combines TRBV7-2 with TRBJ2-3; 13 bases match TRBD2. The J segment lost 6 bases and the V segment lost 6 bases, leaving 6 bases of the junction unmatched. The V gene's germline CDR1 is SGHTA and CDR2 FQGNSA. The CDR3 runs 15 residues. CDR3 bases: TGTGCCAGCAGTCTGACTAGCGGGGGGCGGGATACGCAGTATTTT. Protein: CASSLTSGGRDTQYF.

The sample holds many counts of this clonotype. The V call is TRBV9, the J call TRBJ2-1, with TRBD1 matching over 9 bases. Unmatched junction bases numbered 4, after V lost 2 bases and J lost 1 base. From germline, CDR1 is SGDLS and CDR2 YYNGEE. The CDR3 contains 16 residues. CDR3 amino acids: CASSVTGTGSYNEQFF. In DNA form, the CDR3 reads TGTGCCAGCAGCGTCACCGGGACAGGGTCCTACAATGAGCAGTTCTTC. Full variable domain (remainder filled in from reference TRBV9 and TRBJ2-1): DSGVTQTPKHLITATGQRVTLRCSPRSGDLSVYWYQQSLDQGLQFLIQYYNGEERAKGNILERFSAQQFPDLHSELNLSSLELGDSALYFCASSVTGTGSYNEQFFGPGTRLTVL.

This clonotype has a count of ten or more. This chain connects TRBV20-1 to TRBJ1-3; TRBD1 is a possible D gene (5 bases). Germline CDR1 is DFQATT and CDR2 is SNEGSKA (reference sequence). Trimming took off 6 bases at V and 0 bases at J, with 21 bases between the two ends. This CDR3 comprises 17 residues. CDR3 bases: TGCAGTGCCCAGGGTCAGCCCCGTTTGCGCTCTGGAAACACCATATATTTT. The encoded protein is CSAQGQPRLRSGNTIYF.

This clonotype was observed at least ten times. This chain uses TRBV3-1 with TRBJ1-5; a possible D gene is TRBD1 (5 bases). The V gene lost 3 bases and the J gene lost 5 bases, with 14 bases spanning the gap. Germline CDR1 and CDR2: LGHDT and YNNKEL (reference sequence). The CDR3 covers 15 residues. The CDR3 spells CASSQDGGSDQPQHF. The CDR3 nucleotides read TGTGCCAGCAGCCAGGATGGGGGAAGCGATCAGCCCCAGCATTTT.

This clonotype was seen ten or more times. V and J are TRBV29-1 and TRBJ2-1, with D perhaps TRBD2 (5 bases). This CDR3 spans 14 amino acids. Looked up from germline, CDR1 is SQVTM and CDR2 is ANQGSEA. V was clipped by 3 bases and J by 7 bases, with 16 bases between them. The CDR3 loop is CSVESGLRGNEQFF. In nucleotides, the CDR3 is TGCAGCGTTGAGTCGGGCCTAAGAGGGAATGAGCAGTTCTTC.

This clonotype was found many times. This sequence joins TRBV7-9 and TRBJ2-7; D remains ambiguous. The CDR3 spans 11 residues. V lost 3 bases, J lost 8 bases, and 8 bases lay in between. CDR1 and CDR2 (germline): SEHNR, FQNEAQ (reference sequence). This CDR3 is CASSLDEKQYF. The DNA of the CDR3 is TGTGCCAGCAGCTTGGACGAGAAGCAGTACTTC.

The sample holds many counts of this clonotype. The rearrangement joins TRBV5-1 to TRBJ2-2, with TRBD1 as a possible D gene (6 bases). The CDR3 extends over 17 amino acids. With 4 bases removed from V and 6 bases from J, the gap between germline ends came to 22 bases. Germline V gene data show CDR1 as SGHRS and CDR2 as YFSETQ. The CDR3 DNA sequence: TGCGCCAGCAGCGGGAAGACAGGTGGGGGACCCGCCGGGGAGCTGTTTTTT. Amino acids: CASSGKTGGGPAGELFF.

The table lists this clonotype with many counts. One junction end does not reproduce the germline sequence, and a read error may be involved. The chain couples TRBV25-1 to TRBJ1-1; D is undetermined. The length of the CDR3 is 15 residues. CDR1 and CDR2 from the germline V gene are MGHDK and SYGVNS. The CDR3 region has the DNA TGTGCCAGCAGTGAACTTGCGACACCGAACGCTGAAGCTTTCTTT. It codes for CASSELATPNAEAFF.

This clonotype was found many times. The J gene is TRBJ2-7, the V gene TRBV20-1, with 7 bases lining up with TRBD1. V shed 1 base and J 3 bases; nucleotides not matched to a gene: 6. Germline V gives CDR1 DFQATT, CDR2 SNEGSKA (reference sequence). The CDR3 is 14 amino acids. The CDR3 here is CSARVQGMIYEQYF. The CDR3, as DNA: TGCAGTGCTAGAGTACAGGGGATGATCTACGAGCAGTACTTC.

The sample holds many counts of this clonotype. The genes are TRBV20-1 and TRBJ1-1; tentative D call: TRBD1 (5 bases). Trimming left V 6 bases short and J 4 bases short, with 15 bases between. The CDR3 consists of 13 residues. From germline, CDR1 is DFQATT and CDR2 SNEGSKA (reference sequence). The CDR3 DNA reads TGCAGTGCCCAGACAGCCTTAGGCACTGAAGCTTTCTTT. Its translation is CSAQTALGTEAFF.

Ten or more counts support this clonotype. The chain joins TRBV7-2 to TRBJ2-3; 9 bases are a match to TRBD2. Germline CDR1 and CDR2: SGHTA and FQGNSA. The CDR3 is 16 residues long. Unmatched junction bases numbered 7, after V lost 3 bases and J lost 3 bases. This CDR3 reads CASSFQGGGATDTQYF. The DNA of the CDR3 is TGTGCCAGCAGCTTCCAAGGCGGGGGGGCTACAGATACGCAGTATTTT.

Many counts were recorded for this clonotype. The chain employs TRBV12-3 or TRBV12-4 and TRBJ2-5, with 9 bases aligning to TRBD2. Trimming removed 4 bases from V and 2 bases from J; junction bases left unmatched: 2. This CDR3 comprises 14 residues. CDR3 sequence: CASSSAGGQETQYF. CDR3 bases: TGTGCCAGCAGTTCTGCGGGGGGGCAAGAGACCCAGTACTTC.

The V call is TRBV5-4, the J call TRBJ1-3; D is ambiguous. The V end was cut by 5 bases, the J end by 0 bases, with 15 bases between. CDR1 is SGHNT and CDR2 is YYREEE in the germline V gene (reference sequence). The CDR3 consists of 16 residues. CDR3 sequence (DNA): TGTGCCAGCAGTCCGGCTTCAGGAGCCTCTGGAAACACCATATATTTT. Protein product: CASSPASGASGNTIYF.